Each of the 18 T cell receptor beta chains below was sequenced from the same sample in a study of PD-L1 blockade in urothelial cancer. The data were produced by immunoSEQ multiplex PCR, yet TCRdb's version contains in-frame clones alone and is incomplete. The table shows about 38,000 clones, with approximately 80% occurring only once. This sample's time point: pretreatment peripheral blood. Sequenced here: PBMCs, sampled around atezolizumab (anti-PD-L1) treatment. These receptors all come from a man older than 75 with urothelial cancer.

This clone has a single count. The chain carries TRBV5-4 and TRBJ1-2; D is possibly TRBD1 (6 bases). The CDR3 contains 14 residues. With 6 bases removed from V and 5 bases from J, the gap between germline ends came to 17 bases. Germline V gene data show CDR1 as SGHNT and CDR2 as YYREEE (reference sequence). The CDR3 sequence is CASTRTAASYGYTF. The CDR3 DNA follows: TGTGCCAGCACCAGGACAGCCGCCTCTTATGGCTACACCTTC.

This rearrangement joins TRBV6-5 to TRBJ2-2, with a weak D call TRBD2 (6 bases). The CDR3 runs to 14 residues. Trimming removed 6 bases at V and 6 bases at J, with 14 bases between. Germline lookup yields CDR1 MNHEY and CDR2 SVGAGI. The CDR3 here is CASRRDGTSGELFF. The CDR3 bases are TGTGCCAGCAGGCGGGACGGGACGTCCGGGGAGCTGTTTTTT.

V and J are TRBV11-2 and TRBJ1-1; 7 bases map to TRBD1. This CDR3 is 15 amino acids long. Trimming took 5 bases from V and 3 from J; bases not matched to a gene: 9. The V gene's germline CDR1 is SGHAT and CDR2 FQNNGV. CDR3 bases: TGTGCCAGCAGCCCCGGCAGGGGGTCGGACACTGAAGCTTTCTTT. This translates into CASSPGRGSDTEAFF.

The chain recombines TRBV11-2 with TRBJ2-7; D might be TRBD1 (6 bases). The germline V gene has CDR1 SGHAT and CDR2 FQNNGV. This CDR3 has 14 residues. Trimming took 1 base from V and 3 from J, leaving 10 bases between them. The CDR3 nucleotides are TGTGCCAGCAGCTTAGTTACAGGGAGCTACGAGCAGTACTTC. Translated: CASSLVTGSYEQYF.

The rearrangement links TRBV5-1 to TRBJ1-1; D not certain. V lost 4 bases and J 4 bases, leaving 14 bases between the germline ends. The V gene's germline CDR1 is SGHRS and CDR2 YFSETQ. The CDR3 sequence is 14 residues long. The CDR3 sequence is CASSPGHGSTEAFF. CDR3 bases: TGCGCCAGCAGCCCTGGGCACGGGAGCACTGAAGCTTTCTTT.

The rearrangement links TRBV11-1 to TRBJ1-4, with D maybe TRBD1 (5 bases). V lost 4 bases and J lost 0, with 9 bases in between. Germline values: CDR1 SGHAT, CDR2 FQDESV (reference sequence). The CDR3 sequence is 15 residues long. CDR3 in DNA: TGTGCCAGCAGCTCCGGACATGCAACTAATGAAAAACTGTTTTTT. Encoded protein: CASSSGHATNEKLFF.

CDR3 nucleotide sequence: TGTGCCAGCAGTGAAGTAGACAGGGAAGAGACCCAGTACTTC. It translates to CASSEVDREETQYF. The rearrangement joins TRBV6-1 to TRBJ2-5; TRBD1 matches 7 bases. The CDR3 runs to 14 residues. The J segment lost 3 bases and the V segment lost 1 base, leaving 2 bases of the junction unmatched. From germline, CDR1 is MNHNS and CDR2 SASEGT.

The J gene is TRBJ2-7, the V gene TRBV25-1; 7 bases align to TRBD1. The junction had 5 bases not matched to a gene; V was cut back by 5 bases and J by 4 bases. Germline-derived CDR1 and CDR2 are MGHDK and SYGVNS. The CDR3 totals 13 residues. CDR3 in DNA: TGTGCCAGCAGTAGAGGGGGCGAGTACGAGCAGTACTTC. It is translated as CASSRGGEYEQYF.

This chain joins TRBV10-1 and TRBJ2-1, with 11 positions matching TRBD2. V lost 5 bases to trimming and J lost 7 bases; unmatched junction nucleotides: 7. This CDR3 contains 15 residues. The V gene's germline CDR1 is WNHNN and CDR2 SYGVQD (reference sequence). The CDR3 DNA sequence: TGCGCCAGCAGTCCTCTAGGGACTAGCGGAAATGAGCAGTTCTTC. It specifies CASSPLGTSGNEQFF.

CDR3 in DNA: TGTGCCAGCAGCCAACAGGGGCACCCGAACACCGGGGAGCTGTTTTTT. It specifies CASSQQGHPNTGELFF. This chain connects TRBV7-9 to TRBJ2-2; TRBD1 agrees at 7 bases. The germline gives CDR1 SEHNR, CDR2 FQNEAQ (reference sequence). The CDR3 totals 16 residues. After removal of 5 bases from V and 0 bases from J, the junction contained 6 bases not matched to a gene.

This clone showed up just once. The V and J genes are TRBV11-2 and TRBJ2-7; D gene uncertain. This CDR3 spans 13 amino acids. V lost 1 base to trimming and J lost 2 bases, with 6 bases between them. CDR1 is SGHAT and CDR2 is FQNNGV in the germline V gene. The CDR3 loop reads CASSLGSTYEQYF. CDR3 bases: TGTGCCAGCAGCTTAGGTTCCACCTACGAGCAGTACTTC.

The chain couples TRBV9 to TRBJ2-1; 9 positions agree with TRBD2. V trimming: 0 bases; J trimming: 7 bases; junction bases outside the gene matches: 17. Germline CDR1 reads SGDLS; CDR2 reads YYNGEE. This CDR3 spans 19 amino acids. This CDR3 is CASSVDRGGGRANFNEQFF. The DNA of the CDR3 is TGTGCCAGCAGCGTAGATAGGGGTGGCGGGAGGGCCAATTTTAATGAGCAGTTCTTC.

In its sample, this clone was seen once. The chain links TRBV5-1 to TRBJ2-1, with TRBD2 matching over 15 bases. Germline values: CDR1 SGHRS, CDR2 YFSETQ. V was clipped by 4 bases and J by 2 bases; unmatched bases: 4. CDR3 length equals 17 residues. The CDR3 here is CASSPWTSGRAYNEQFF. CDR3 nucleotides: TGCGCCAGCAGCCCGTGGACTAGCGGGAGGGCCTACAATGAGCAGTTCTTC.

The gene calls are TRBV15 and TRBJ2-5; 13 bases are a match to TRBD2. Trimming removed 0 bases from V and 9 bases from J; junction bases left unmatched: 4. Per the germline V gene, CDR1 is LNHNV and CDR2 is YYDKDF (reference sequence). CDR3 length equals 15 residues. The CDR3 protein is CATSREGTSGKAQYF. DNA of the CDR3: TGTGCCACCAGCAGAGAGGGGACTAGCGGGAAGGCCCAGTACTTC.

The chain is built from TRBV6-1 and TRBJ2-2; 9 bases are a match to TRBD1. Germline lookup yields CDR1 MNHNS and CDR2 SASEGT. Trimming at V came to 10 bases and at J to 15 bases, leaving 15 bases not matched to a gene. This CDR3 has 13 residues. CDR3: CATQNPDRGWMFF. CDR3 nucleotide sequence: TGTGCCACACAAAACCCCGACAGGGGGTGGATGTTTTTT.

This clone has a handful of counts. The chain links TRBV28 to TRBJ1-1; 8 bases are a match to TRBD1. This CDR3 is built from 14 residues. The J segment lost 3 bases and the V segment lost 7 bases, leaving 7 bases of the junction unmatched. Germline V CDR1 and CDR2: MDHEN, SYDVKM. CDR3 nucleotides: TGTGCCAGCACCCAGGGGGCGAGGGACACTGAAGCTTTCTTT. Protein product: CASTQGARDTEAFF.

The V and J genes are TRBV13 and TRBJ2-7; 7 positions agree with TRBD1. V was clipped by 8 bases and J by 1 base; unmatched bases: 2. This CDR3 has 12 residues. Germline CDR1 PRHDT, CDR2 FYEKMQ (reference sequence). Here the CDR3 reads CASGGQSYEQYF. In DNA, the CDR3 is TGTGCCAGCGGGGGACAGTCCTACGAGCAGTACTTC.

This clone came up a few times. The same CDR3 is also encoded by other DNA sequences in this sample. J is TRBJ2-5 and V is TRBV5-1; 12 bases are shared with TRBD1. The ends lost 4 bases at V and 4 bases at J; junction bases unmatched: 5. Germline CDR1 SGHRS, CDR2 YFSETQ. The CDR3 loop spans 15 amino acids. CDR3 sequence: CASSRGTGGRETQYF. CDR3 in DNA: TGCGCCAGCAGCCGCGGGACAGGGGGCCGAGAGACCCAGTACTTC.